Listed below are T cell receptor beta chains from one sample, sequenced in a study of regulatory T cells in long-lasting Graves disease. One entry per CDR3 protein, called by TCRdb with MiXCR from the multiplex PCR reads. This sample has about 470,000 distinct CDR3 sequences; more than 13% occur once, and the top ten carry 16%. The sample was also linked to a second study, of T cells in Graves' hyperthyroidism and ophthalmopathy.

This material consisted of peripheral blood mononuclear cells (PBMCs), taken at new diagnosis, from a patient treated with antithyroid drugs. The source is a young woman with Graves disease. The CDR3 runs from the conserved cysteine through the conserved F or W. Each record gives: CDR3 protein, V gene, CDR3 length, J gene.

CASSLVGLMNTEAFF,TRBV11-2,15,TRBJ1-1
CSARPFVVRYNEQFF,TRBV20-1,15,TRBJ2-1
CASSLRVGQIRHIQYF,TRBV5-1,16,TRBJ2-4
CASSSRQRRANTEAFF,TRBV5-5,16,TRBJ1-1
CSAEKREASWGEQFF,TRBV20-1,15,TRBJ2-1
CASSPIRISGDRENIQYF,TRBV14,18,TRBJ2-4
CASRTSDLKAEAFF,TRBV12-3/TRBV12-4,14,TRBJ1-1
CASSTWDGSEETQYF,TRBV7-8,15,TRBJ2-5
CSANTGRSHGYTF,TRBV20-1,13,TRBJ1-2
CSARHSLVRYEQYF,TRBV20-1,14,TRBJ2-7
CSVDGLAGGRSSYEQYF,TRBV29-1,17,TRBJ2-7
CASSFSQGGNQPQHF,TRBV12-3/TRBV12-4,15,TRBJ1-5
CASLRGATGELFF,TRBV6-1,13,TRBJ2-2
CASSKTTVSSGNTIYF,TRBV7-9,16,TRBJ1-3
CASSSPGRETQYF,TRBV5-1,13,TRBJ2-5
CASSSGGQGAFEAFF,TRBV5-1,15,TRBJ1-1
CASSLGTGRGRAPYEQYF,TRBV7-9,18,TRBJ2-7
CASSAQLVAGELFF,TRBV4-1,14,TRBJ2-2
CASSLALAGGLFDNEQFF,TRBV5-1,18,TRBJ2-1
CASSRGGRARRNEQFF,TRBV6-2/TRBV6-3,16,TRBJ2-1
CSASASGGADTQYF,TRBV20-1,14,TRBJ2-3